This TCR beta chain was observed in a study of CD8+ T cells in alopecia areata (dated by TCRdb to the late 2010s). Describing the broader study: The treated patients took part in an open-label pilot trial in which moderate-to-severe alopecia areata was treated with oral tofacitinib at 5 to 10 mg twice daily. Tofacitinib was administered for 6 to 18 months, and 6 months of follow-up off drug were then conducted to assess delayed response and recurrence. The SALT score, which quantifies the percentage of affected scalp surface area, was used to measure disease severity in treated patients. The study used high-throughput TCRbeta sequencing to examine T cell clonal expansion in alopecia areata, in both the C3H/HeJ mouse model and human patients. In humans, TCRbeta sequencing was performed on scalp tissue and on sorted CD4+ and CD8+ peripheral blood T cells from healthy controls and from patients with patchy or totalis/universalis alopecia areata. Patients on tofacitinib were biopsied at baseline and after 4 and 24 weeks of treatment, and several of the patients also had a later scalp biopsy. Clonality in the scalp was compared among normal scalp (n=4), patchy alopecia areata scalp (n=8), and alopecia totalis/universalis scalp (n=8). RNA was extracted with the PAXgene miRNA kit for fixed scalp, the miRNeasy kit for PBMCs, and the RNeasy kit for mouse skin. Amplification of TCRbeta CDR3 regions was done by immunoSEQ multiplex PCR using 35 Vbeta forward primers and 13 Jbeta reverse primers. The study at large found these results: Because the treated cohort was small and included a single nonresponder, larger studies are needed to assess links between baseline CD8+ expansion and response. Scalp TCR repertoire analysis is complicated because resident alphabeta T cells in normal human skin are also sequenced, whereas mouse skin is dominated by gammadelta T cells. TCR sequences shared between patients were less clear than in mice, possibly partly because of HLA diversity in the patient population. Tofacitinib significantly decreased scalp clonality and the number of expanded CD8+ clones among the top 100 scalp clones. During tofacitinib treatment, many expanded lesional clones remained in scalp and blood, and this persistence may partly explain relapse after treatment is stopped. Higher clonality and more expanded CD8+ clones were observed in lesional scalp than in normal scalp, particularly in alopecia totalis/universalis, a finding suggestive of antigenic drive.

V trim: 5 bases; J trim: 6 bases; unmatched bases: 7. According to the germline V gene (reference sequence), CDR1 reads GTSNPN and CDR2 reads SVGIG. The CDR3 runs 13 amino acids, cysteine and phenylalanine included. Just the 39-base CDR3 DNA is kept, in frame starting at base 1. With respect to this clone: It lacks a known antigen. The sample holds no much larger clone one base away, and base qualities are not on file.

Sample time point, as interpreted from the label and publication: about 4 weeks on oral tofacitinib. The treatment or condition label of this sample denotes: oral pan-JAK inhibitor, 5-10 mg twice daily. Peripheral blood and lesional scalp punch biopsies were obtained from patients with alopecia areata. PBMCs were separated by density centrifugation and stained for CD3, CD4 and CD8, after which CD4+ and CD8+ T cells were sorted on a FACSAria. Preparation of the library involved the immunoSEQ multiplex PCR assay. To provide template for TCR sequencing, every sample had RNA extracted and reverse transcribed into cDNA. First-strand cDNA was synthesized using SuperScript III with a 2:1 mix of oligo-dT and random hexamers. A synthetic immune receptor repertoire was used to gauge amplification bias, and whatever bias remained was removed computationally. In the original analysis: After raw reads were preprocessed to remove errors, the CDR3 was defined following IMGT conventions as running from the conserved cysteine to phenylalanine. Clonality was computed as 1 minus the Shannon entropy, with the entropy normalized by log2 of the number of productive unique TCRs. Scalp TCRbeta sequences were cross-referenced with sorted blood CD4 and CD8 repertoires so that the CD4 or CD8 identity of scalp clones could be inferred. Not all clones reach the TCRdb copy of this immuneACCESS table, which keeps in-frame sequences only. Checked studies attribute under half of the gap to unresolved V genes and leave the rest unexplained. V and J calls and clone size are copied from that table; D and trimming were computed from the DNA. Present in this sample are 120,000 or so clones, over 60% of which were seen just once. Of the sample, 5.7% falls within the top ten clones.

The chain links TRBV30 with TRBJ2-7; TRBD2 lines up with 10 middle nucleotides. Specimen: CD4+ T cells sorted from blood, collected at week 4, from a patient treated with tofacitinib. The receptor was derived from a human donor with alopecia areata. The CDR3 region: CAWGTSGNREQYF. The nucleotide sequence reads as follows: TGTGCCTGGGGAACTAGCGGGAATCGCGAGCAGTACTTC.